This T cell receptor beta chain appears in the sequencing data of a study of identical twins. Whole-study results and caveats: Invariant MAIT and iNKT cells could partly confound zero-insertion analyses. These conclusions were based on statistical analysis (cross-sectional, not following the same donors).

TCRdb independently ran MiXCR on the 5' RACE reads; one entry per CDR3 protein. The table includes about 520,000 distinct CDR3 sequences, under 25% detected once. A few counts support this clonotype. Its antigen is unidentified. This sample was also put to use in a study of T cells expressing NK-cell markers. That work adds: For five or six donors, the dominant NKG2C+ clonotypes made up about 1.0-8% of their CD8+ T cells.

This TCR was recovered from a woman aged 18-29 years in good health. The sequencing sample was made of CD4+ T cells sorted from blood.

The CDR3 nucleotides read TGTGCCAGTACGGTGTACACTGAAGCTTTCTTT. Its translation: CASTVYTEAFF. The chain uses TRBV7-9 and TRBJ1-1; D gene uncertain. CDR1 and CDR2 (germline): SEHNR, FQNEAQ (reference sequence). CDR3 length: 11 amino acids. V lost 9 bases and J 3 bases, leaving 8 bases between the germline ends.